These 4 T cell receptor beta chains were all obtained from the same sample, sequenced in a study of T-cell memory formation after mild COVID-19. TCRdb redid the calling of the 5' RACE reads with MiXCR, one entry per CDR3 protein. The data contain about 49,000 distinct CDR3 sequences, roughly a quarter of them singletons. Material for sequencing was PBMCs or a T cell subset sorted from them (not recorded which). Every receptor here comes from a man younger than 30 who had mild COVID-19 (a few samples of this study predate the infection). Cell type and time point are not known.

This clonotype was seen a handful of times. The V call is TRBV6-5, the J call TRBJ2-2; 9 nucleotides match TRBD1. Germline V gives CDR1 MNHEY, CDR2 SVGAGI. V lost 0 bases to trimming and J lost 4 bases; unmatched junction nucleotides: 9. The CDR3 totals 18 residues. This chain's CDR3 is CASSYSIKGQGPTGELFF. The CDR3 DNA follows: TGTGCCAGCAGTTACTCGATTAAGGGACAGGGACCCACCGGGGAGCTGTTTTTT.

This chain connects TRBV7-2 to TRBJ2-1; TRBD2 aligns across 9 bases. The V and J ends lost 3 bases and 6 bases, in that order; junction bases with no gene match: 9. Germline assignment: CDR1 SGHTA and CDR2 FQGNSA. The CDR3 length is 16 residues. CDR3 residues: CASSFLLAGLFNEQFF. DNA of the CDR3: TGTGCCAGCAGCTTTCTCCTAGCGGGACTATTCAATGAGCAGTTCTTC.

V and J are TRBV6-2 or TRBV6-3 and TRBJ2-7; possible D gene TRBD2, 6 bases. The ends were cut back, 7 bases at V and 6 bases at J, with 16 bases in the middle. This CDR3 comprises 13 residues. The V gene's germline CDR1 is MNHEY and CDR2 SVGEGT. The CDR3 nucleotides read TGTGCCAGCACCCTAGCCGGGGGTTCCGAGCAGTACGTC. As protein: CASTLAGGSEQYV.

This clonotype was seen only a few times. The rearrangement uses TRBV12-3 or TRBV12-4 and TRBJ2-2, with D hard to call. This CDR3 comprises 11 residues. V was trimmed by 6 bases and J by 4 bases, leaving 3 bases between them. CDR3 sequence: CASRTTGELFF. In DNA form, the CDR3 reads TGTGCCAGCAGAACCACCGGGGAGCTGTTTTTT.